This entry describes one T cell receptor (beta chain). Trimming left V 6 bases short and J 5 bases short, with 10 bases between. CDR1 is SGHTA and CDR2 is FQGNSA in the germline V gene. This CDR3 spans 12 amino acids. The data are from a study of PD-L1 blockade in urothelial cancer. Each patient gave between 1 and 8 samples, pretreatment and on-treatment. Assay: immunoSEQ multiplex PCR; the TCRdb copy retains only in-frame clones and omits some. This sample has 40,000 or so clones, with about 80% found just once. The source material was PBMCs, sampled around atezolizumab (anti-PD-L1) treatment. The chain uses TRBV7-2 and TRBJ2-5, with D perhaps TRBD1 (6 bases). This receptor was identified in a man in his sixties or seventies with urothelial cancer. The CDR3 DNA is TGTGCCAGCAGGGGGGCCTGGGAGACCCAGTACTTC. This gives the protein CASRGAWETQYF.